The 27 T cell receptor beta chains listed next were all sequenced from one sample in a study of blood T cells in healthy people across ages. Sample-barcoded 5' priming and a J-beta primer mix drove a second PCR of roughly 7 to 11 cycles. Each CDR3 protein is one row after TCRdb ran MiXCR on the 5' RACE reads. The sample contains about 800,000 distinct CDR3 sequences, 35% to 60% of which appear only once. The source material was blood. The receptors here all came from an elderly man in good health.

The J gene is TRBJ2-5, the V gene TRBV4-1; 9 bases agree with TRBD2. V was pared by 0 bases and J by 11 bases, with 13 bases of the junction left unmatched. The CDR3 totals 16 residues. The V gene's germline CDR1 is MGHRA and CDR2 YSYEKL. CDR3 loop: CASSQDPAGGRYGQYF. In nucleotides, the CDR3 is TGCGCCAGCAGCCAAGATCCGGCGGGAGGGAGGTACGGGCAGTACTTC.

This clonotype was observed a few times. This rearrangement joins TRBV5-1 to TRBJ2-3; D may be TRBD2 (6 bases). The V gene lost 0 bases and the J gene lost 3 bases, with 11 bases spanning the gap. The CDR3 runs 15 residues. Germline CDR1 SGHRS, CDR2 YFSETQ. In DNA, the CDR3 is TGCGCCAGCAGCTTGGTAGGGAGGCTTACAGATACGCAGTATTTT. This encodes CASSLVGRLTDTQYF.

This clonotype was counted a few times. This chain joins TRBV6-5 and TRBJ1-1; the D gene is possibly TRBD1 (5 bases). V lost 5 bases and J 1 base, leaving 8 bases between the germline ends. The CDR3 sequence is 13 residues long. Germline V gene data show CDR1 as MNHEY and CDR2 as SVGAGI. The CDR3 here is CASSTGRNTEAFF. The CDR3 nucleotides are TGTGCCAGCAGTACGGGACGGAACACTGAAGCTTTCTTT.

The CDR3 reads CASSPDPTDTQYF. The CDR3, as DNA: TGTGCCAGCAGCCCAGACCCCACAGATACGCAGTATTTT. The chain uses TRBV3-1 and TRBJ2-3; D is unresolved. Germline loops: CDR1 LGHDT, CDR2 YNNKEL (reference sequence). The CDR3 runs 13 residues. V was shortened by 4 bases and J by 2 bases, with 7 bases between the two germline ends.

The rearrangement uses TRBV30 and TRBJ2-5; TRBD2 agrees at 8 bases. The J call may be faulty, since TRBJ2-7 better matches the DNA end. CDR3 length: 13 amino acids. Germline CDR1 GTSNPN, CDR2 SVGIG (reference sequence). CDR3 DNA: TGTGCCTGGACAAGGATACGGGAGGGCGAGCAGTACTTC. This translates into CAWTRIREGEQYF.

The chain employs TRBV2 and TRBJ2-6; the match to TRBD1 covers 10 bases. CDR1 SNHLY and CDR2 FYNNEI come from the germline V gene. J gave up 0 bases and V 9 bases, and 8 bases lay outside the gene matches. The CDR3 extends over 17 amino acids. CDR3 loop: CARRQGAESSGANVLTF. The CDR3 DNA reads TGTGCCAGGAGACAGGGGGCGGAGAGCTCTGGGGCCAACGTCCTGACTTTC.

Only a few counts were recorded for this clonotype. The chain links TRBV12-3 or TRBV12-4 to TRBJ2-5; D gene unclear. There are 12 residues in the CDR3. V dropped 2 bases and J dropped 4 bases, with 5 bases sitting between them. The CDR3 reads CASSLSAETQYF. The CDR3 DNA reads TGTGCCAGCAGTTTATCCGCAGAGACCCAGTACTTC.

The chain carries TRBV12-3 or TRBV12-4 and TRBJ1-2; D perhaps matches TRBD1 (6 bases). The CDR3 contains 10 residues. Trimming stripped 9 bases from V and 6 bases from J, with 8 bases between. CDR3 nucleotides: TGTGCCAGTCACAGGGATGGCTACACCTTC. Its protein is CASHRDGYTF.

The gene calls are TRBV29-1 and TRBJ2-2; TRBD2 might be the D (5 bases). V dropped 1 base and J dropped 3 bases, with 9 bases sitting between them. CDR1 and CDR2 (germline): SQVTM, ANQGSEA. This CDR3 is built from 14 residues. The CDR3 sequence is CSVEGLEDTGELFF. The CDR3 DNA reads as TGCAGCGTTGAAGGGCTGGAGGACACCGGGGAGCTGTTTTTT.

This rearrangement joins TRBV7-2 to TRBJ2-7; D unresolved. This CDR3 spans 12 amino acids. CDR1 and CDR2 from the germline V gene are SGHTA and FQGNSA. With 5 bases removed from V and 7 bases from J, the gap between germline ends came to 12 bases. The CDR3 reads CASSRSFNEQYF. CDR3 DNA: TGTGCCAGCAGCAGGAGTTTCAATGAGCAGTACTTC. The full variable domain, with the rest looked up from reference TRBV7-2 and TRBJ2-7, is GAGVSQSPSNKVTEKGKDVELRCDPISGHTALYWYRQSLGQGLEFLIYFQGNSAPDKSGLPSDRFSAERTGGSVSTLTIQRTQQEDSAVYLCASSRSFNEQYFGPGTRLTVT.

This clonotype came up a few times. The chain is built from TRBV29-1 and TRBJ2-4; the D is unclear. The J call is uncertain, as TRBJ2-7 better fits the DNA end. Germline lookup yields CDR1 SQVTM and CDR2 ANQGSEA. This CDR3 contains 14 residues. The CDR3 protein is CSVGSLGINYEQYF. Here the CDR3 DNA reads TGCAGCGTTGGCAGTTTGGGAATCAACTACGAGCAGTACTTC.

The chain recombines TRBV2 with TRBJ1-1, with 9 bases matching TRBD1. V shed 3 bases and J 4 bases; nucleotides not matched to a gene: 9. Germline V gene data show CDR1 as SNHLY and CDR2 as FYNNEI. The CDR3 spans 16 residues. The CDR3 is CASSDPGQGEGTEAFF. The CDR3 coding sequence is TGTGCCAGCAGTGATCCGGGACAGGGTGAGGGCACTGAAGCTTTCTTT.

The chain recombines TRBV28 with TRBJ2-7, with 9 bases lining up with TRBD1. Germline CDR1 reads MDHEN; CDR2 reads SYDVKM. The V gene end was trimmed by 5 bases and the J gene end by 3 bases; junction bases not matched to a gene: 8. CDR3 length equals 15 residues. The DNA of the CDR3 is TGTGCCAGCAGTGTACAGGGGGCGGCTTTCTACGAGCAGTACTTC. Its protein is CASSVQGAAFYEQYF.

Concerning this clonotype itself: The junction differs from germline at one of its ends, possibly a read error. This chain joins TRBV11-3 and TRBJ2-5, with 8 nucleotides matching TRBD2. The germline CDR1 and CDR2 sequences are SGHNT and YENEEA. The length of the CDR3 is 14 residues. The CDR3 reads CASSPSGSTETQYF. The CDR3 region has the DNA TGTGCTAGCAGCCCAAGCGGGAGTACCGAGACCCAGTACTTC.

This clonotype was recorded a few times. This chain joins TRBV6-6 and TRBJ2-5; D is undetermined. The CDR3 totals 12 residues. Germline CDR1 MNHNY, CDR2 SVGAGI (reference sequence). V was clipped by 8 bases and J by 4 bases, with 11 bases between them. The chain's CDR3 is CASGVRSETQYF. The DNA for the CDR3 is TGTGCCAGCGGAGTGCGTTCAGAGACCCAGTACTTC.

The V and J genes are TRBV12-3 or TRBV12-4 and TRBJ2-5; 12 positions match TRBD1. The J call may be mistaken, given a closer DNA end match to TRBJ2-7. This CDR3 spans 15 amino acids. The CDR3: CASSFWGDRGREQYF. The CDR3 DNA reads as TGTGCCAGCAGTTTTTGGGGGGACAGGGGGCGCGAGCAGTACTTC.

This clonotype was picked up a small number of times. V is TRBV20-1 and J is TRBJ2-5; tentative D call: TRBD1 (7 bases). Germline CDR1 DFQATT, CDR2 SNEGSKA (reference sequence). The CDR3 loop spans 13 amino acids. With 5 bases removed from V and 2 bases from J, the gap between germline ends came to 12 bases. CDR3 amino acids: CSADGGQQETQYF. DNA for the CDR3: TGCAGTGCTGACGGGGGACAGCAAGAGACCCAGTACTTC.

The rearrangement uses TRBV4-2 and TRBJ2-1; the D gene is possibly TRBD1 (6 bases). Germline CDR1 is LGHNA and CDR2 is YNFKEQ. The germline V and J ends were trimmed by 0 bases and 0 bases, with 9 bases remaining between them. The CDR3 contains 16 residues. This CDR3 is CASSQETGTSYNEQFF. DNA of the CDR3: TGTGCCAGCAGCCAAGAAACAGGGACCTCCTACAATGAGCAGTTCTTC.

The CDR3 region has the DNA TGTGCCAGCAGCTTAATCGATGAAAAACTGTTTTTT. Translated: CASSLIDEKLFF. The V and J genes are TRBV7-9 and TRBJ1-4; D is ambiguous. This CDR3 is built from 12 residues. The ends were cut back, 2 bases at V and 6 bases at J, with 4 bases in the middle. Germline V CDR1 and CDR2: SEHNR, FQNEAQ (reference sequence).

The genes are TRBV4-2 and TRBJ2-3, with 10 bases matching TRBD2. The germline V gene has CDR1 LGHNA and CDR2 YNFKEQ. Trimming removed 4 bases from V and 5 bases from J; junction bases left unmatched: 12. The CDR3 length is 17 residues. The CDR3 spells CASSRRTAGGPGDTQYF. The DNA of the CDR3 is TGTGCCAGCAGCCGAAGGACAGCGGGAGGGCCAGGAGATACGCAGTATTTT.

This clonotype has only a few counts. The chain couples TRBV5-5 to TRBJ2-5; D might be TRBD1 (5 bases). With 4 bases removed from V and 4 bases from J, the gap between germline ends came to 14 bases. Germline CDR1 is SGHKS and CDR2 is YYEKEE (reference sequence). The length of the CDR3 is 14 residues. This CDR3 is CASSGRVGRETQYF. In nucleotides, the CDR3 is TGTGCCAGCAGCGGCAGGGTGGGTAGAGAGACCCAGTACTTC.

This clonotype was counted only a few times. This chain joins TRBV6-5 and TRBJ1-2; D not certain. The CDR3 spans 13 residues. V was shortened by 7 bases and J by 2 bases, with 11 bases between the two germline ends. Germline assignment: CDR1 MNHEY and CDR2 SVGAGI. In DNA, the CDR3 is TGTGCCAGCACAAAGGGAGGGAACTATGGCTACACCTTC. Amino acid sequence: CASTKGGNYGYTF.

This chain joins TRBV10-3 and TRBJ1-2; tentative D call: TRBD1 (6 bases). This CDR3 has 14 residues. Trimming took off 10 bases at V and 1 base at J, with 16 bases between the two ends. Germline CDR1 ENHRY, CDR2 SYGVKD. The CDR3 nucleotides read TGTGCCACTGCGGGGACAAACTTTAACTATGGCTACACCTTC. The encoded protein is CATAGTNFNYGYTF.

The chain links TRBV10-3 to TRBJ1-3; TRBD1 aligns across 10 bases. The V and J ends lost 7 bases and 6 bases, in that order; junction bases with no gene match: 6. Germline V CDR1 and CDR2: ENHRY, SYGVKD. CDR3 length: 14 residues. The CDR3 DNA follows: TGTGCCATCACCCAGACAGGGGGCGAAAACACCATATATTTT. Residues: CAITQTGGENTIYF.

The chain uses TRBV29-1 and TRBJ1-1; D gene ambiguous. There are 14 residues in the CDR3. V dropped 1 base and J dropped 6 bases, with 15 bases sitting between them. Germline-derived CDR1 and CDR2 are SQVTM and ANQGSEA. The CDR3: CSVEAAGGGSEAFF. CDR3 coding DNA: TGCAGCGTTGAAGCCGCTGGAGGAGGATCTGAAGCTTTCTTT.

V and J are TRBV15 and TRBJ2-5; 11 nucleotides line up with TRBD2. The CDR3 has 16 residues. Germline CDR1 LNHNV, CDR2 YYDKDF (reference sequence). After removal of 1 base from V and 11 bases from J, the junction contained 12 bases not matched to a gene. The CDR3 DNA is TGTGCCACCAGCAGAGCCCTGCTAGCGGGAGGTTATGAGCAGTACTTC. Translation: CATSRALLAGGYEQYF.

This clonotype has ten or more counts. The rearrangement uses TRBV10-3 and TRBJ2-7, with 7 bases that match TRBD2. CDR3 size: 13 residues. The germline V gene encodes CDR1 ENHRY and CDR2 SYGVKD. V shed 10 bases and J 1 base; nucleotides not matched to a gene: 7. The CDR3 region has the DNA TGTGCCAGCTCTAGCGGAGATTCCTACGAGCAGTACTTC. Its translation: CASSSGDSYEQYF.